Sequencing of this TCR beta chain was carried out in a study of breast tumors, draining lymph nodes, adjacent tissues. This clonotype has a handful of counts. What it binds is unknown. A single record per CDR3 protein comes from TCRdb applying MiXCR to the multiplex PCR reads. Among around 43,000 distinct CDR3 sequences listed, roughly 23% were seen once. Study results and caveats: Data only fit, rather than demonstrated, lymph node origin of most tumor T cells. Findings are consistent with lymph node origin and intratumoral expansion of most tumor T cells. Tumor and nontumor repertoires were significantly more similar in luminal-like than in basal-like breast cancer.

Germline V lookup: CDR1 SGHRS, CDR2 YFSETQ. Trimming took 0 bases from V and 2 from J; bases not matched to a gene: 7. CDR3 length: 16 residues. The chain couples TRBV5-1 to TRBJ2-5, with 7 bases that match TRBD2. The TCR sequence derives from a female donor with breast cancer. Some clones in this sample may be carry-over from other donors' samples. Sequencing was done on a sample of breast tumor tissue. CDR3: CASSLGASGYQETQYF. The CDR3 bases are TGCGCCAGCAGCTTGGGAGCTAGCGGATATCAAGAGACCCAGTACTTC.